The clone carrying this T cell receptor (beta chain) has a single count. This CDR3 has 15 residues. The germline CDR1 and CDR2 sequences are SGHDT and YYEEEE. V gave up 0 bases and J gave up 4 bases; unmatched junction bases: 4. How the authors handled the data: Reference gene primer amplification yielded estimated nucleated cell counts. Data came from immunoSEQ multiplex PCR; TCRdb stores just in-frame clones and leaves some out. V and J calls and clone size come straight from that table; D and trimming were deduced from the DNA. The sample yields a few hundred thousand clones, 90% seen once. This specimen belongs to a study of blood T cell repertoires in COVID-19. Study background: Donors in the United States, Italy and Spain gave samples during acute or convalescent COVID-19.

It was during active infection that Seattle patients were enrolled and then longitudinally followed. V is TRBV5-6 and J is TRBJ1-5; 7 positions agree with TRBD1. Sequencing was done on a sample of peripheral blood. This clonotype originated in a woman aged 60-75 years with COVID-19, enrolled during active disease. The CDR3 region is CASSLGSRGNQPQHF. The CDR3 nucleotides read TGTGCCAGCAGCTTGGGGTCCAGGGGGAATCAGCCCCAGCATTTT.